The clone carrying this T cell receptor beta chain has a single count. These data originate in a study of cytomegalovirus exposure and HLA in healthy donors. V trimming: 7 bases; J trimming: 1 base; junction bases outside the gene matches: 13. The CDR3 loop spans 17 amino acids. Germline-derived CDR1 and CDR2 are LNHDA and SQIVND (reference sequence). PCR was performed using 60 Vbeta and 13 Jbeta primers. Profiled with immunoSEQ multiplex PCR; TCRdb holds only in-frame clones, not every one. The data hold fewer than 120,000 clones, with approximately 82% observed a single time. Sequencing was performed on PBMCs. V gene TRBV19 combines with J gene TRBJ2-3; TRBD2 aligns across 8 bases. The TCR sequence derives from a man aged 25 to 40 in good health and CMV-seropositive. The CDR3 reads CASTRRPLRGGTDTQYF. The DNA for the CDR3 is TGTGCCAGTACCCGACGCCCCCTGCGGGGGGGCACAGATACGCAGTATTTT.